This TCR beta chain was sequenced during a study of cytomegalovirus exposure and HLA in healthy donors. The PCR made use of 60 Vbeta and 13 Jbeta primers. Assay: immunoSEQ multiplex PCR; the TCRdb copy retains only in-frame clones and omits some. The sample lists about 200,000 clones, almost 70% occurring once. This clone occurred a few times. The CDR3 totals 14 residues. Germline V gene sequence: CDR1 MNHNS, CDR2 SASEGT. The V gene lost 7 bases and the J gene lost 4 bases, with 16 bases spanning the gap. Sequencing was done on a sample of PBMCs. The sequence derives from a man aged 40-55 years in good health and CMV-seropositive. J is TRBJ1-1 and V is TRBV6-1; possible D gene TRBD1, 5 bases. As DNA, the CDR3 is TGTGCCAGCATGTCGACCGGCGGGGGCACTGAAGCTTTCTTT. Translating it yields CASMSTGGGTEAFF.